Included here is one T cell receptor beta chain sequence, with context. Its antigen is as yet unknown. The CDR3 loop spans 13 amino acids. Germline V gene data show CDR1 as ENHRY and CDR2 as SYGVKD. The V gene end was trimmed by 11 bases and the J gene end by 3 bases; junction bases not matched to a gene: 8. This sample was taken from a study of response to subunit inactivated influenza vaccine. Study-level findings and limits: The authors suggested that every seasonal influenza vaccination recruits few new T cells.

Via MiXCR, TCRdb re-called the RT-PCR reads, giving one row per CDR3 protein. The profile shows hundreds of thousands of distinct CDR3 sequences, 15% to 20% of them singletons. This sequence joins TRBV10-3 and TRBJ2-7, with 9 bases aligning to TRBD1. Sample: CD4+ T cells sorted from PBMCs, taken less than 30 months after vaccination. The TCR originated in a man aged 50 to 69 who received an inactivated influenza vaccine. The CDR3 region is CASGGQGIYEQYF. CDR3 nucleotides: TGTGCCTCAGGGGGACAGGGCATCTACGAGCAGTACTTC.